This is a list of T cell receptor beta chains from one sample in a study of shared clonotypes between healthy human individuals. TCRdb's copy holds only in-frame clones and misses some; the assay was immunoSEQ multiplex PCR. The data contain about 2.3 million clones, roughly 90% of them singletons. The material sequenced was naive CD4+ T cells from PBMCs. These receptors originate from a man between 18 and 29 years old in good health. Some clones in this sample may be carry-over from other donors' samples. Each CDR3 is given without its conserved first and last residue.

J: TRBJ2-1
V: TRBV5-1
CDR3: ASSLLAASYNEQF

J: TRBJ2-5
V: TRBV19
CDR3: ASSIEAWEETQY

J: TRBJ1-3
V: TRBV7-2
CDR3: ASSLFPGNSGNTIY

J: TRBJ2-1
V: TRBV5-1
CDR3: ASSWAGVLLNEQF

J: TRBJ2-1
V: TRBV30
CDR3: ACNLAESYNEQF

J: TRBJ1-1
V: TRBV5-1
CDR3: ASSPDRGTEAF

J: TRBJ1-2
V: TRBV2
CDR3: ASSETTGPYY

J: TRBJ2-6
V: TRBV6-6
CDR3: ASSYGLAGANVLT

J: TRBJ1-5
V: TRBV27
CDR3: ASSLQGRGNQPQH

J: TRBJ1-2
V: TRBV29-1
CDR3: SVETGNYGYT

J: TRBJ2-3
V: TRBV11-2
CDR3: ASSLLLKNRVLSDTQY

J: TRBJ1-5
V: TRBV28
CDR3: ASSLLDSPKQPQH

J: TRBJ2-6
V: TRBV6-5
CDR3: ASTYKFSGANVLT

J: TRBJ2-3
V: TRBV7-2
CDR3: ASSFRGTDTQY

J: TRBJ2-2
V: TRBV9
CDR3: ASTPRGGISTGELF

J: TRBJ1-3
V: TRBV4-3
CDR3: ASSQLDAGGNTIY

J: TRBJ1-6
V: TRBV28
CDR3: ASRLVGTGLH

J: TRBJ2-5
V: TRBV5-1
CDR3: ASSFSPQETQY

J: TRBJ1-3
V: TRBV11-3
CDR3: ASSFKQQSSGNTIY

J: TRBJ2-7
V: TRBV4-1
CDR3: ASSQETGSISYEQY

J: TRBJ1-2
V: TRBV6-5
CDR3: ASRGQGENYGYT

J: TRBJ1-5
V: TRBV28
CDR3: ASSSGNQPQH

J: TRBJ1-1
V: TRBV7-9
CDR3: ASSLAEMWVWTEAF

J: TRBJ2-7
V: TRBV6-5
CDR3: ASSYRGGEQY

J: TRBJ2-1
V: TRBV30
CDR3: AWRGGTSQSSPNEQF

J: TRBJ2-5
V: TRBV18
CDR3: ASSPATGQETQY

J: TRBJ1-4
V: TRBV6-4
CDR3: ASRDVYGTNEKLF

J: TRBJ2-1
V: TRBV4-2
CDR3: ASSPWGGSKFNEQF

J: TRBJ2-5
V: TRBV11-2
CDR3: ASSHGGIRETQY

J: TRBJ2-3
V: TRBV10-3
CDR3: AISENGKTTQY

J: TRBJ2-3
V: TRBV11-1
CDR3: ASSLGVQATDTQY

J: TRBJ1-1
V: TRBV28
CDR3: ASSFGIFAEAF

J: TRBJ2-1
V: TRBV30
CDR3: AWSTGGAREQF

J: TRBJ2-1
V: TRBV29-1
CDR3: SVGRFPEQF

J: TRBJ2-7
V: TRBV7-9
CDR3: ASSPPQPTYEQY

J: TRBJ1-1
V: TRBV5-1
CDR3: ASSGQGGNTEAF

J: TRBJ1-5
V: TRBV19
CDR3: ASTNQGAGNQPQH

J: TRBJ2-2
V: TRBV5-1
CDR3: ASSLRLASVTGELF

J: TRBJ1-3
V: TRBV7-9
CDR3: ASSLNINTIY

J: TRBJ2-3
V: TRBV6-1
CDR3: ASSYLNTQY

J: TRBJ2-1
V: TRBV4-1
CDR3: ASSPSTSVSYNEQF

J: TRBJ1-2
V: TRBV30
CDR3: AWSSGRYGYT

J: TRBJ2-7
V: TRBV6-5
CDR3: ASRRQGLYEQY

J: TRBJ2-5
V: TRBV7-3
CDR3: ASSFDSQETQY

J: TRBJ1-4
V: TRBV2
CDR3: ASSAEDNEKLF

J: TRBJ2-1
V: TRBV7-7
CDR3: ASSPQQQGAPYNEQF

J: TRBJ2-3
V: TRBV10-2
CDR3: ASLEARTDTQY

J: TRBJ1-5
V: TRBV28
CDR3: ASSYRLTGGNQPQH

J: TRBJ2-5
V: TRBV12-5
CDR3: ASGPPGQAETQY

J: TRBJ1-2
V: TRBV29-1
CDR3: SALENYGYT

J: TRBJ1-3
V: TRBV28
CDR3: ASSRTGAGGNTIY

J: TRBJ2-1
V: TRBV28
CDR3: ASSPLAGFRNEQF

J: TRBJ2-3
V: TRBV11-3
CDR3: ASSLGQGAGDTQY

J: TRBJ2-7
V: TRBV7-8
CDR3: ASSFGLAPTYEQY

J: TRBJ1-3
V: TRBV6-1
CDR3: ASSDRGLGNTIY

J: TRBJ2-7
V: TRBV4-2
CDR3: ASSQEAVSYEQY

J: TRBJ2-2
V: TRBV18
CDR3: ASSPFAGPTGELF

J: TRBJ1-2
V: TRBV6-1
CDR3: ASSERLREHYGYT

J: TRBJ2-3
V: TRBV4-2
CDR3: ASSQELAGGPNIYTDTQY

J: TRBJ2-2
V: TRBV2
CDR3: ASSGVVAGGELF